The clone carrying this T cell receptor (beta chain) was counted at least ten times. Its matching antigen is unknown. The CDR3 is 13 amino acids. The germline V gene has CDR1 SGDLS and CDR2 YYNGEE. V lost 4 bases to trimming and J lost 10 bases, with 15 bases between them. These data originate in a study of T cells after yellow fever vaccination. Looking at the study overall: Researchers used SMART-Seq v4 Ultra Low Input to prepare fractions that had low cell numbers.

Template-switching 5'RACE yielded the TCR cDNA; a universal primer site and UMIs were added in the process. TCRdb redid the calling of the 5' RACE reads with MiXCR, one entry per CDR3 protein. The sample yields about 400,000 distinct CDR3 sequences, 6.2% seen once. Findings and caveats of the study: Abundant clonotypes from the bulk population could get into FACS-sorted repertoires as contaminants. Once the booster was given, most primary-vaccination clones reappeared, at approximately 97% for CD4 and over 85% for CD8.

The chain recombines TRBV9 with TRBJ2-1; D is perhaps TRBD2 (6 bases). This receptor was obtained from a man aged 30 to 45 who received the YFV17D yellow fever vaccine. The specimen was PBMCs, collected 5 days after the yellow fever booster vaccination. CDR3 amino acids: CASSPQRRDEQFF. For the CDR3, the DNA is TGTGCCAGCAGCCCCCAAAGGAGGGACGAGCAGTTCTTC.